This T cell receptor beta chain is drawn from a study of T-cell reconstitution after alpha-beta-depleted transplantation in children. This clonotype was recorded at least ten times. Unique molecular identifiers were incorporated into the prepared TCRbeta library. TCRdb recomputed calls from the PCR reads with MiXCR, one row per CDR3 protein. This table holds more than 150,000 distinct CDR3 sequences, around 6.8% found once. J gave up 1 base and V 4 bases, and 7 bases lay outside the gene matches. The V gene's germline CDR1 is DFQATT and CDR2 SNEGSKA (reference sequence). There are 14 residues in the CDR3.

The gene calls are TRBV20-1 and TRBJ2-7, with 7 bases lining up with TRBD1. The sample here was PBMCs from the stem cell graft donor, taken from the stem cell graft. This TCR was recovered from a human donor who donated a stem cell graft to a child with Wiskott-Aldrich syndrome. The DNA for the CDR3 is TGCAGTGCTACTAACAGGGGCCCATCCTACGAGCAGTACTTC. Protein: CSATNRGPSYEQYF.